This TCR beta chain was captured by sequencing in a study of blood T cell dynamics during melanoma immunotherapy. The table came from immunoSEQ multiplex PCR; TCRdb's copy has only in-frame clones and leaves some out. Here the sample spans 15,000 or so clones, over 90% being singletons. Time point of the sample: week 3, after first cycle of checkpoint inhibitor. This material consisted of effector memory CD8+ T cells from blood, taken from a patient treated with checkpoint blockade. The receptor comes from a human donor with melanoma.

The CDR3 bases are TGTGCCAGCACCCGAGCGGGAGAGTATAGCACAGATACGCAGTATTTT. Translating gives CASTRAGEYSTDTQYF. The gene calls are TRBV13 and TRBJ2-3, with 8 bases lining up with TRBD2. CDR1 and CDR2 from the germline V gene are PRHDT and FYEKMQ (reference sequence). The trim removed 7 bases at V and 0 bases at J, leaving 9 bases unmatched. This CDR3 is built from 16 residues.